The 16 T cell receptor beta chains given below trace back to one sample, sequenced in a study of T cell responses to AZD1222 COVID-19 vaccine. Only in-frame clones appear in the TCRdb table, and some are missing; sequencing was by immunoSEQ multiplex PCR. The table lists around 140,000 clones, 90% to 95% of them singletons, with more than 10% in the top ten. The source was peripheral blood, collected after recovery from COVID-19. Every receptor here comes from an adult who had recovered from COVID-19.

The chain links TRBV5-1 to TRBJ2-3; TRBD2 matches at 10 bases. Germline-derived CDR1 and CDR2 are SGHRS and YFSETQ. The CDR3 runs 16 residues. Trimming at V came to 4 bases and at J to 4 bases, leaving 9 bases not matched to a gene. The CDR3 DNA reads TGCGCCAGCAGCGTCGCTGGGCTAGCGGGGGCAGATACGCAGTATTTT. This codes for CASSVAGLAGADTQYF.

The V and J genes are TRBV30 and TRBJ1-3; D is uncertain. The CDR3 is 12 amino acids. Germline V gene sequence: CDR1 GTSNPN, CDR2 SVGIG (reference sequence). V lost 4 bases and J lost 0, with 4 bases in between. CDR3 coding DNA: TGTGCCTGGACGAACTCTGGAAACACCATATATTTT. Translation gives CAWTNSGNTIYF.

Comment on this clone: Other DNA sequences in this sample translate to the same CDR3. The rearrangement links TRBV27 to TRBJ1-3; D not certain. The V end was cut by 3 bases, the J end by 0 bases, with 3 bases between. CDR1 and CDR2 (germline): MNHEY, SMNVEV (reference sequence). This CDR3 is built from 13 residues. Here the CDR3 DNA reads TGTGCCAGCAGTTTGGTCTCTGGAAACACCATATATTTT. Its protein product is CASSLVSGNTIYF.

The chain joins TRBV6-2 or TRBV6-3 to TRBJ2-2; D possibly corresponds to TRBD2 (5 bases). V gave up 3 bases and J gave up 6 bases, with 14 bases separating them. This CDR3 is 15 amino acids long. Germline CDR1 is MNHEY and CDR2 is SVGEGT. This chain's CDR3 is CASSYTRLGSGELFF. The CDR3 bases are TGTGCCAGCAGTTATACTAGGCTCGGATCCGGGGAGCTGTTTTTT.

The sample holds a few counts of this clone. This chain links TRBV7-9 with TRBJ1-5, with 7 bases matching TRBD1. Losses at the gene ends were 0 bases for V and 0 bases for J; bases not matched to a gene: 5. Germline CDR1 SEHNR, CDR2 FQNEAQ (reference sequence). The CDR3 is made up of 17 amino acids. This CDR3 is CASSLATGTYSNQPQHF. The CDR3 region has the DNA TGTGCCAGCAGCTTAGCGACAGGGACCTATAGCAATCAGCCCCAGCATTTT.

This clone was seen only once. The chain has TRBV7-9 and TRBJ2-5; D unresolved. Germline-derived CDR1 and CDR2 are SEHNR and FQNEAQ (reference sequence). V was pared by 2 bases and J by 5 bases, with 12 bases between. The CDR3 spans 14 residues. The CDR3 sequence: CASSLQSPGETQYF. The CDR3 coding sequence is TGTGCCAGCAGCTTACAGTCCCCCGGGGAGACCCAGTACTTC.

The chain is built from TRBV6-5 and TRBJ1-2, with 9 bases matching TRBD1. Germline CDR1 MNHEY, CDR2 SVGAGI. The CDR3 contains 15 residues. The trim removed 2 bases at V and 7 bases at J, leaving 8 bases unmatched. CDR3 sequence reads: CASSYKGQGTSGYTF. The CDR3 DNA is TGTGCCAGCAGTTACAAAGGACAGGGGACATCTGGCTACACCTTC.

The chain uses TRBV2 and TRBJ1-2; TRBD1 agrees at 9 bases. The V and J ends lost 6 bases and 3 bases, in that order; junction bases with no gene match: 5. The CDR3 runs 14 residues. CDR1 and CDR2 from the germline V gene are SNHLY and FYNNEI. CDR3 in DNA: TGTGCCAGCAGCCCCCGGGACAGGGACTATGGCTACACCTTC. It specifies CASSPRDRDYGYTF.

V and J are TRBV3-1 (or the pseudogene TRBV3-2) and TRBJ1-1; possibly TRBD1 for D (5 bases). V lost 6 bases to trimming and J lost 6 bases, with 11 bases between them. CDR1 LGHDT and CDR2 YNNKEL come from the germline V gene (reference sequence). This CDR3 has 12 amino acids. DNA of the CDR3: TGTGCCAGCAGTGCGCTGGGGGCTGAAGCTTTCTTT. It yields the protein CASSALGAEAFF.

The V and J genes are TRBV28 and TRBJ2-1, with D tentatively TRBD2 (7 bases). Trimming stripped 7 bases from V and 2 bases from J, with 18 bases between. Germline CDR1 MDHEN, CDR2 SYDVKM. The CDR3 runs to 16 residues. CDR3 sequence reads: CASILGGASAYNEQFF. CDR3 DNA sequence: TGTGCCAGCATCTTAGGGGGGGCTAGCGCCTACAATGAGCAGTTCTTC.

This clone was detected only once. V is TRBV7-9 and J is TRBJ2-1; no definite D call. Germline values: CDR1 SEHNR, CDR2 FQNEAQ (reference sequence). Trimming pared 5 bases from V and 0 bases from J, leaving 11 bases between. The CDR3 covers 15 residues. CDR3 in DNA: TGTGCCAGCAGCGCGAGTGGAAGCTCCTACAATGAGCAGTTCTTC. It encodes CASSASGSSYNEQFF.

The CDR3 is CASSLGFKGLSYNEQFF. The CDR3 nucleotides are TGCGCCAGCAGCTTGGGATTCAAGGGGCTCTCCTACAATGAGCAGTTCTTC. The rearrangement joins TRBV5-1 to TRBJ2-1; D may be TRBD1 (5 bases). The V and J ends lost 0 bases and 0 bases respectively, with 13 bases between them. CDR3 length equals 17 residues. Germline CDR1 reads SGHRS; CDR2 reads YFSETQ.

This clone came up once. V and J are TRBV12-2 and TRBJ2-7; the D call TRBD2 from the table was never checked on the DNA. TRBV12-2 is reported as a pseudogene. The CDR3 has 14 residues. The CDR3, as DNA: TGTGCAAGTCGCTTAGAGGGCGGGACCTACGAGCAGTACTTC. Protein: CASRLEGGTYEQYF.

V gene TRBV4-1 combines with J gene TRBJ2-5, with D possibly being TRBD2 (5 bases). The CDR3 extends over 15 amino acids. Germline V gene sequence: CDR1 MGHRA, CDR2 YSYEKL. With 1 base removed from V and 5 bases from J, the gap between germline ends came to 14 bases. This CDR3 reads CASSQGPLGVETQYF. In nucleotides, the CDR3 is TGCGCCAGCAGCCAAGGTCCACTCGGGGTGGAGACCCAGTACTTC.

The genes are TRBV30 and TRBJ2-2; the D call may be TRBD1 or TRBD2 (5 bases each). The V end was cut by 8 bases, the J end by 7 bases, with 20 bases between. The CDR3 is made up of 14 amino acids. Germline assignment: CDR1 GTSNPN and CDR2 SVGIG (reference sequence). This CDR3 reads CARDQGGISGELFF. CDR3 sequence (DNA): TGTGCCCGGGATCAGGGTGGGATCAGCGGGGAGCTGTTTTTT.

This sequence joins TRBV18 and TRBJ1-5; the D gene is possibly TRBD1 (5 bases). The germline CDR1 and CDR2 sequences are KGHSH and LQKENI. The V gene lost 3 bases and the J gene lost 0 bases, with 6 bases spanning the gap. The CDR3 has 14 residues. CDR3 in amino acids: CASSPRDSNQPQHF. The CDR3, as DNA: TGTGCCAGCTCACCCAGGGATAGCAATCAGCCCCAGCATTTT. The variable domain in full, completed from reference TRBV18 and TRBJ1-5, reads NAGVMQNPRHLVRRRGQEARLRCSPMKGHSHVYWYRQLPEEGLKFMVYLQKENIIDESGMPKERFSAEFPKEGPSILRIQQVVRGDSAAYFCASSPRDSNQPQHFGDGTRLSIL.